This T cell receptor (beta chain) is drawn from a study of breast tumors, draining lymph nodes, adjacent tissues. Axillary draining lymph nodes of breast cancer patients supplied the node samples. As regards this clonotype: Antigen specificity is unknown.

Germline V CDR1 and CDR2: MNHEY, SMNVEV (reference sequence). J gave up 10 bases and V 6 bases, and 5 bases lay outside the gene matches. The CDR3 has 12 amino acids. The study's findings and limits: Data only fit, rather than demonstrated, lymph node origin of most tumor T cells. Luminal-like breast cancer showed significantly greater tumor-nontumor repertoire similarity than basal-like breast cancer did. Data fit most tumor T cells coming from lymph node, expanding in tumor. Tumor TCR diversity was below lymph nodes but above nontumor tissue.

TCRdb re-called the multiplex PCR reads through MiXCR, storing one row per CDR3 protein. The sample yields roughly 260,000 distinct CDR3 sequences, around 30% seen once. The source is a female donor with breast cancer. Some clones in this sample may be carry-over from other donors' samples. The genes are TRBV27 and TRBJ2-1; 8 positions match TRBD2. Input material: axillary lymph node tissue. DNA of the CDR3: TGTGCCAGCAGCGGGGGGGATAGAGAGCAGTTCTTC. It encodes CASSGGDREQFF.